Below are 24 T cell receptor beta chains sequenced from a single sample in a study of T-cell memory formation after mild COVID-19. Each CDR3 protein is one row after TCRdb ran MiXCR on the 5' RACE reads. This sample has around 440,000 distinct CDR3 sequences, with roughly 18% found just once. The sequenced material came from PBMCs or a T cell subset sorted from them (not recorded which). All receptors derive from an adult woman who had mild COVID-19 (a few samples of this study predate the infection). Cell type and time point are not known.

This clonotype was seen a few times. This rearrangement joins TRBV10-3 to TRBJ2-2; either TRBD1 or TRBD2 may fit D (5 bases each). Germline V gene lookup returns CDR1 ENHRY and CDR2 SYGVKD. The CDR3 runs 18 residues. V was trimmed by 2 bases and J by 0 bases, leaving 16 bases between them. CDR3: CAISERGGEIANTGELFF. The CDR3 DNA sequence: TGTGCCATCAGTGAGCGGGGCGGCGAGATCGCGAACACCGGGGAGCTGTTTTTT.

J is TRBJ2-1 and V is TRBV20-1, with D unclear. The length of the CDR3 is 12 residues. The V end lost 4 bases, the J end lost 8 bases, and 12 bases lay between the germline ends. CDR1 is DFQATT and CDR2 is SNEGSKA in the germline V gene (reference sequence). The CDR3 spells CSANRAPDEQFF. CDR3 coding DNA: TGCAGTGCTAATAGGGCGCCGGATGAGCAGTTCTTC.

The chain is built from TRBV12-3 or TRBV12-4 and TRBJ2-2, with 7 bases fitting TRBD1. V dropped 7 bases and J dropped 4; count of bases not matched to a gene: 9. The CDR3 consists of 15 residues. This CDR3 reads CASTVGGRGTGELFF. CDR3 DNA: TGTGCCAGCACGGTAGGGGGCCGTGGCACCGGGGAGCTGTTTTTT.

The sample holds a few counts of this clonotype. J is TRBJ2-4 and V is TRBV15; 7 bases agree with TRBD1. This CDR3 is built from 18 residues. Trimming removed 3 bases from V and 3 bases from J; junction bases left unmatched: 14. Germline V gene data show CDR1 as LNHNV and CDR2 as YYDKDF (reference sequence). The DNA for the CDR3 is TGTGCCACCAGCAGGGGACAGACAGGGATGAGGGGCAAAAACATTCAGTACTTC. Translating it yields CATSRGQTGMRGKNIQYF.

This chain uses TRBV5-1 with TRBJ2-7, with D perhaps matching TRBD2 (7 bases). V was shortened by 3 bases and J by 2 bases, with 12 bases between the two germline ends. Germline V gene lookup returns CDR1 SGHRS and CDR2 YFSETQ. The CDR3 is made up of 14 amino acids. Here the CDR3 reads CASSSGEGTYEQYF. CDR3 bases: TGCGCCAGCAGCTCAGGGGAGGGGACCTACGAGCAGTACTTC. Variable domain in full (rest from reference TRBV5-1 and TRBJ2-7): KAGVTQTPRYLIKTRGQQVTLSCSPISGHRSVSWYQQTPGQGLQFLFEYFSETQRNKGNFPGRFSGRQFSNSRSEMNVSTLELGDSALYLCASSSGEGTYEQYFGPGTRLTVT.

This clonotype was seen many times. The rearrangement uses TRBV20-1 and TRBJ2-1, with TRBD2 matching 12 bases. The junction had 5 bases not matched to a gene; V was cut back by 3 bases and J by 8 bases. Germline CDR1 is DFQATT and CDR2 is SNEGSKA (reference sequence). This CDR3 has 14 residues. This CDR3 reads CSASPSGGAYEQFF. In nucleotides, the CDR3 is TGCAGTGCTAGTCCTAGCGGGGGGGCCTATGAGCAGTTCTTC.

Only a few counts were recorded for this clonotype. V usage is TRBV7-9 and J usage is TRBJ2-6; 7 bases are shared with TRBD1. The germline V gene encodes CDR1 SEHNR and CDR2 FQNEAQ (reference sequence). The V gene end was trimmed by 5 bases and the J gene end by 5 bases; junction bases not matched to a gene: 9. The CDR3 spans 16 residues. CDR3 sequence (DNA): TGTGCCAGCAGCGACCCACAGGGGACAAGGGCCAACGTCCTGACTTTC. Translating it yields CASSDPQGTRANVLTF.

The chain combines TRBV24-1 with TRBJ2-5; 8 bases are shared with TRBD2. The V segment lost 9 bases and the J segment 5 bases; nucleotides outside the gene matches: 7. This CDR3 comprises 13 residues. Germline CDR1 is KGHDR and CDR2 is SFDVKD. CDR3 amino acids: CATGGLARETQYF. The CDR3 region has the DNA TGTGCCACCGGAGGACTAGCTCGGGAGACCCAGTACTTC.

There are a few counts of this clonotype. This rearrangement joins TRBV6-5 to TRBJ1-2; D possibly corresponds to TRBD1 (6 bases). From germline, CDR1 is MNHEY and CDR2 SVGAGI. There are 13 residues in the CDR3. V lost 7 bases and J 6 bases, leaving 15 bases between the germline ends. The CDR3 protein is CASTNTKGDGYTF. CDR3 DNA sequence: TGTGCCAGCACAAACACAAAGGGGGATGGCTACACCTTC.

This clonotype was detected only a few times. V is TRBV30 and J is TRBJ2-7, with 13 bases fitting TRBD2. Germline values: CDR1 GTSNPN, CDR2 SVGIG (reference sequence). V was pared by 2 bases and J by 7 bases, with 14 bases of the junction left unmatched. The CDR3 has 17 amino acids. The CDR3 region is CAWSRFPRTSGSFEQYF. In nucleotides, the CDR3 is TGTGCCTGGAGTCGCTTCCCCCGGACTAGCGGGAGTTTTGAGCAGTACTTC.

The V and J genes are TRBV9 and TRBJ2-5; D uncertain. With 0 bases removed from V and 5 bases from J, the gap between germline ends came to 14 bases. Germline V gives CDR1 SGDLS, CDR2 YYNGEE. The CDR3 has 15 residues. The CDR3 loop reads CASSVARALGETQYF. The CDR3 DNA follows: TGTGCCAGCAGCGTAGCCCGGGCCCTTGGGGAGACCCAGTACTTC.

This clonotype turned up a few times. The chain carries TRBV7-3 and TRBJ1-1; 9 bases map to TRBD1. The J segment lost 7 bases and the V segment lost 0 bases, leaving 9 bases of the junction unmatched. The CDR3 loop spans 16 amino acids. CDR1 SGHTA and CDR2 FQGTGA come from the germline V gene. In nucleotides, the CDR3 is TGTGCCAGCAGCTTAACTGGGACAGGGCGAGTAAATGAAGCTTTCTTT. Translated, it gives CASSLTGTGRVNEAFF.

The genes are TRBV20-1 and TRBJ2-5; TRBD2 aligns across 10 bases. There are 18 residues in the CDR3. Trimming took 1 base from V and 4 from J; bases not matched to a gene: 15. CDR1 and CDR2 from the germline V gene are DFQATT and SNEGSKA (reference sequence). CDR3 DNA: TGCAGTGCTAGAGGAGGACTAGCGGCGACAGAGAGGGTAGAGACCCAGTACTTC. Residues: CSARGGLAATERVETQYF.

The CDR3 nucleotides are TGTGCCATCAGTGAGTCGACAGTCAACTATGGCTACACCTTC. This codes for CAISESTVNYGYTF. The rearrangement links TRBV10-3 to TRBJ1-2; D may be TRBD1 (5 bases). The CDR3 contains 14 residues. V was trimmed by 0 bases and J by 2 bases, leaving 7 bases between them. In germline, CDR1 is ENHRY, CDR2 SYGVKD.

The chain employs TRBV5-5 and TRBJ2-3; the match to TRBD1 covers 7 bases. Trimming at V came to 4 bases and at J to 3 bases, leaving 11 bases not matched to a gene. The CDR3 loop spans 16 amino acids. Germline V gives CDR1 SGHKS, CDR2 YYEKEE (reference sequence). The CDR3 nucleotides read TGTGCCAGCAGCAACAGGATATGGGACAGTACAGATACGCAGTATTTT. Its translation is CASSNRIWDSTDTQYF.

This clonotype was seen only a few times. The chain combines TRBV20-1 with TRBJ2-3, with D unclear. Germline-derived CDR1 and CDR2 are DFQATT and SNEGSKA (reference sequence). Trimming removed 4 bases at V and 5 bases at J, with 13 bases between. This CDR3 is built from 13 residues. This chain's CDR3 is CSANPEWGDTQYF. The CDR3 DNA follows: TGCAGTGCTAACCCGGAATGGGGAGATACGCAGTATTTT.

The chain is built from TRBV3-1 and TRBJ2-5; D is uncertain. The CDR3 is 18 residues long. V was cut by 0 bases and J by 5 bases, with 22 bases left in between. Looked up from germline, CDR1 is LGHDT and CDR2 is YNNKEL (reference sequence). CDR3 amino acids: CASSQDGHGNVFMETQYF. The CDR3 region has the DNA TGTGCCAGCAGCCAAGATGGCCACGGAAACGTATTCATGGAGACCCAGTACTTC.

This chain uses TRBV6-6 with TRBJ2-5, with 10 nucleotides matching TRBD2. The J segment lost 0 bases and the V segment lost 0 bases, leaving 4 bases of the junction unmatched. The CDR3 covers 17 residues. Germline CDR1 is MNHNY and CDR2 is SVGAGI (reference sequence). The CDR3 nucleotides are TGTGCCAGCAGTTACTCGTCTAGCGGGGGTTACCAAGAGACCCAGTACTTC. Translating gives CASSYSSSGGYQETQYF.

Details on this clonotype: The CDR3 does not close with the conserved phenylalanine or tryptophan, likely indicating a read error. The rearrangement joins TRBV5-4 to TRBJ1-5; D is perhaps TRBD1 (5 bases). This CDR3 is built from 14 residues. Trimming removed 0 bases from V and 6 bases from J, with 10 bases in between. Germline CDR1 SGHNT, CDR2 YYREEE (reference sequence). The CDR3 DNA is TGTGCCAGCAGCTTGGGCGGGGGAGGTCAGCCCCAGCATTGT. Amino acids: CASSLGGGGQPQHC.

J is TRBJ2-5 and V is TRBV7-9, with TRBD2 as a possible D gene (7 bases). V was trimmed by 4 bases and J by 4 bases, leaving 16 bases between them. CDR3 length equals 15 residues. The germline V gene has CDR1 SEHNR and CDR2 FQNEAQ (reference sequence). CDR3 residues: CASSYQGGGRETQYF. In nucleotides, the CDR3 is TGTGCCAGCAGCTACCAAGGGGGGGGAAGAGAGACCCAGTACTTC.

The rearrangement links TRBV6-5 to TRBJ1-2, with unresolved D. Trimming pared 8 bases from V and 7 bases from J, leaving 11 bases between. The CDR3 runs to 11 residues. Germline V CDR1 and CDR2: MNHEY, SVGAGI. DNA of the CDR3: TGTGCCAGCTACGCCTTGTCTGGCTACACCTTC. This sequence encodes CASYALSGYTF.

Only a few counts were recorded for this clonotype. This chain connects TRBV4-2 to TRBJ2-4; TRBD2 matches 8 bases. The CDR3 is made up of 16 amino acids. CDR1 is LGHNA, CDR2 YNFKEQ, per germline. After removal of 2 bases from V and 2 bases from J, the junction contained 5 bases not matched to a gene. CDR3 sequence: CASSQPGGGTKNIQYF. The CDR3 coding sequence is TGTGCCAGCAGCCAACCGGGAGGGGGAACCAAAAACATTCAGTACTTC.

V usage is TRBV29-1 and J usage is TRBJ1-4, with TRBD1 as a possible D gene (5 bases). Germline lookup yields CDR1 SQVTM and CDR2 ANQGSEA. CDR3 length equals 14 residues. Trimming removed 7 bases at V and 4 bases at J, with 16 bases between. CDR3 loop: CSASSPGGNEKLFF. The DNA for the CDR3 is TGCAGCGCCTCCTCGCCGGGGGGTAATGAAAAACTGTTTTTT.

The rearrangement uses TRBV4-1 and TRBJ1-2, with D perhaps matching TRBD1 (6 bases). The V and J ends lost 1 base and 7 bases respectively, with 13 bases between them. The CDR3 is 14 residues long. Germline CDR1 reads MGHRA; CDR2 reads YSYEKL. CDR3 amino acids: CASSQGGGGAGYTF. CDR3 DNA: TGCGCCAGCAGCCAAGGGGGCGGGGGGGCTGGCTACACCTTC.